The 30 T cell receptor beta chains presented below share a single source sample, sequenced in a study of beta chain features in type 1 diabetes. Overall study results and limits: Significant though moderate, a shortening of TCRB CDR3s appeared in all four CD4+ subsets of Type 1 diabetes patients.

Sequenced material consisted of expressed TCRB transcripts (all of the isolated RNA was reverse transcribed). Using immunoSEQ multiplex PCR, the repertoire was profiled, and TCRdb retains in-frame clones only, with some absent. The table shows 300,000 to 350,000 clones, with around an eighth occurring only once. Their antigens remain unidentified. Sequenced: naive CD4+ T cells from blood. The receptors come from a woman under 30 with type 1 diabetes.

The chain links TRBV10-3 to TRBJ2-7; D perhaps matches TRBD1 (6 bases). CDR1 is ENHRY and CDR2 is SYGVKD in the germline V gene. The CDR3 has 13 residues. Between the trimmed V and J ends, which lost 11 bases and 3 bases, there was a span of 17 bases. CDR3 nucleotides: TGTGCCTCATCACAGGGAACTGACTACGAGCAGTACTTC. This encodes CASSQGTDYEQYF.

The CDR3 loop reads CATSRDLLATDTQYF. In DNA, the CDR3 is TGTGCCACCAGCAGAGATCTCCTAGCAACAGATACGCAGTATTTT. This chain links TRBV15 with TRBJ2-3, with a tentative D call TRBD2 (5 bases). Germline values: CDR1 LNHNV, CDR2 YYDKDF (reference sequence). The CDR3 contains 15 residues. Trimming took 0 bases from V and 3 from J, leaving 10 bases between them.

The chain has TRBV2 and TRBJ2-2; no clear D. The germline V and J ends were trimmed by 2 bases and 5 bases, with 9 bases remaining between them. The germline V gene has CDR1 SNHLY and CDR2 FYNNEI. The CDR3 is made up of 14 amino acids. The CDR3 region is CASSERQATGELFF. The CDR3 nucleotides read TGTGCCAGCAGTGAACGGCAGGCTACCGGGGAGCTGTTTTTT.

This sequence joins TRBV7-2 and TRBJ2-3, with TRBD2 identical over 14 bases. V lost 5 bases and J lost 0; bases outside the gene matches: 7. Looked up from germline, CDR1 is SGHTA and CDR2 is FQGNSA. This CDR3 is built from 18 residues. The CDR3 sequence: CASSLRLAGGISTDTQYF. CDR3 bases: TGTGCCAGCAGCCTTAGACTAGCGGGGGGGATAAGCACAGATACGCAGTATTTT. Combining the CDR3 with reference TRBV7-2 and TRBJ2-3 gives the whole variable domain GAGVSQSPSNKVTEKGKDVELRCDPISGHTALYWYRQSLGQGLEFLIYFQGNSAPDKSGLPSDRFSAERTGGSVSTLTIQRTQQEDSAVYLCASSLRLAGGISTDTQYFGPGTRLTVL.

This clone was counted a few times. The chain carries TRBV6-5 and TRBJ2-5; D remains ambiguous. V gave up 4 bases and J gave up 5 bases, with 8 bases separating them. The CDR3 has 12 residues. Germline CDR1 MNHEY, CDR2 SVGAGI. This CDR3 is CASSSWAETQYF. CDR3 nucleotides: TGTGCCAGCAGTTCTTGGGCGGAGACCCAGTACTTC.

In this sample, this clone turned up a few times. The chain has TRBV7-9 and TRBJ1-1; D uncertain. Between the trimmed V and J ends, which lost 6 bases and 4 bases, there was a span of 9 bases. Germline CDR1 reads SEHNR; CDR2 reads FQNEAQ (reference sequence). The CDR3 totals 12 residues. CDR3 amino acids: CASSYGGTEAFF. The CDR3 region has the DNA TGTGCCAGCAGTTACGGTGGCACTGAAGCTTTCTTT.

The genes are TRBV30 and TRBJ2-3; 13 bases are a match to TRBD2. Trimming removed 0 bases from V and 4 bases from J; junction bases left unmatched: 13. Per the germline V gene, CDR1 is GTSNPN and CDR2 is SVGIG (reference sequence). This CDR3 region has 19 residues. The CDR3 DNA sequence: TGTGCCTGGAGTGTACGGAGGACTAGCGGGAGTATTGGGGCAGATACGCAGTATTTT. Amino acids: CAWSVRRTSGSIGADTQYF.

This clone turned up a few times. The chain recombines TRBV30 with TRBJ2-3; TRBD1 matches at 12 bases. The CDR3 totals 15 residues. Unmatched junction bases numbered 8, after V lost 4 bases and J lost 6 bases. Germline CDR1 reads GTSNPN; CDR2 reads SVGIG (reference sequence). CDR3 nucleotide sequence: TGTGCCTGGACTAAGGGGACAGGGGGCTCGGATACGCAGTATTTT. This gives the protein CAWTKGTGGSDTQYF.

This clone was seen only a few times. This chain uses TRBV10-3 with TRBJ1-1; no clear D gene. V shed 0 bases and J shed 1 base, with 6 bases lying between them. Germline V gene lookup returns CDR1 ENHRY and CDR2 SYGVKD. CDR3 length: 14 amino acids. CDR3 loop: CAISESGENTEAFF. The CDR3 DNA follows: TGTGCCATCAGTGAGTCCGGAGAGAACACTGAAGCTTTCTTT.

This clone was detected only a few times. The chain combines TRBV9 with TRBJ2-1; 9 bases align to TRBD2. Per germline, CDR1 SGDLS and CDR2 YYNGEE. J gave up 7 bases and V 4 bases, and 12 bases lay outside the gene matches. The CDR3 spans 16 residues. The CDR3 sequence: CASSLDSSGIGNEQFF. DNA for the CDR3: TGTGCCAGCAGCCTAGACTCTAGCGGGATAGGTAATGAGCAGTTCTTC.

J is TRBJ2-3 and V is TRBV27; D unclear. Per germline, CDR1 MNHEY and CDR2 SMNVEV (reference sequence). The CDR3 has 14 residues. The ends were cut back, 10 bases at V and 1 base at J, with 15 bases in the middle. The CDR3 DNA sequence: TGTGCCACAAGTGGTTTTTCGGGCACAGATACGCAGTATTTT. This encodes CATSGFSGTDTQYF.

V usage is TRBV30 and J usage is TRBJ1-5, with 8 bases lining up with TRBD1. Trimming took 0 bases from V and 6 from J; bases not matched to a gene: 1. This CDR3 region has 13 residues. Germline lookup yields CDR1 GTSNPN and CDR2 SVGIG (reference sequence). The CDR3: CAWSVTGGQPQHF. Written as DNA, the CDR3 is TGTGCCTGGAGTGTAACAGGGGGTCAGCCCCAGCATTTT.

This sequence joins TRBV19 and TRBJ1-5, with TRBD1 identical over 7 bases. The CDR3 is 15 amino acids. Germline loops: CDR1 LNHDA, CDR2 SQIVND (reference sequence). The ends lost 8 bases at V and 4 bases at J; junction bases unmatched: 11. CDR3 residues: CASQNFRDRNQPQHF. The CDR3 bases are TGTGCCAGTCAAAACTTCCGGGACAGAAATCAGCCCCAGCATTTT.

This clone was found a few times. The J gene is TRBJ2-2, the V gene TRBV20-1; D is uncertain. The V end lost 3 bases, the J end lost 7 bases, and 6 bases lay between the germline ends. Germline CDR1 DFQATT, CDR2 SNEGSKA (reference sequence). The CDR3 length is 11 residues. CDR3 nucleotides: TGCAGTGCTAGCGGTAACGGGGAGCTGTTTTTT. Translated, it gives CSASGNGELFF.

This clone was seen a handful of times. The chain carries TRBV15 and TRBJ2-1; 7 bases agree with TRBD1. Germline CDR1 reads LNHNV; CDR2 reads YYDKDF (reference sequence). V shed 1 base and J 5 bases; nucleotides not matched to a gene: 5. The CDR3 is 15 amino acids. This chain's CDR3 is CATSRGDRVNNEQFF. As DNA, the CDR3 is TGTGCCACCAGCAGAGGCGACAGGGTGAACAATGAGCAGTTCTTC.

This sequence joins TRBV5-1 and TRBJ1-1; D is unclear. V was clipped by 0 bases and J by 1 base, with 7 bases between them. The CDR3 sequence is 14 residues long. Germline values: CDR1 SGHRS, CDR2 YFSETQ. CDR3 coding DNA: TGCGCCAGCAGCTTGGCCTACGGGAACACTGAAGCTTTCTTT. This encodes CASSLAYGNTEAFF.

This clone appeared many times. The rearrangement links TRBV7-2 to TRBJ2-3, with 7 bases aligning to TRBD2. The CDR3 loop spans 14 amino acids. V was clipped by 4 bases and J by 4 bases; unmatched bases: 5. The germline gives CDR1 SGHTA, CDR2 FQGNSA. The CDR3, as DNA: TGTGCCAGCAGCTGGGCTAGCGGTGCAGATACGCAGTATTTT. Protein sequence: CASSWASGADTQYF.

The table lists this clone with a few counts. The J gene is TRBJ2-7, the V gene TRBV29-1; 9 positions match TRBD1. The CDR3 sequence is 13 residues long. The V and J ends lost 8 bases and 4 bases, in that order; junction bases with no gene match: 9. The germline gives CDR1 SQVTM, CDR2 ANQGSEA. CDR3 in amino acids: CSFTGTGRYEQYF. The CDR3 DNA reads TGCAGCTTCACCGGGACAGGGCGATACGAGCAGTACTTC.

The table lists this clone with a few counts. The chain is built from TRBV6-6 and TRBJ1-4; D gene uncertain. V dropped 2 bases and J dropped 5 bases, with 3 bases sitting between them. Germline V gene lookup returns CDR1 MNHNY and CDR2 SVGAGI (reference sequence). This CDR3 spans 12 amino acids. This CDR3 is CASSYTNEKLFF. The CDR3 nucleotides read TGTGCCAGCAGTTACACAAATGAAAAACTGTTTTTT.

The chain has TRBV7-2 and TRBJ2-7; D is possibly TRBD2 (5 bases). Germline V gene lookup returns CDR1 SGHTA and CDR2 FQGNSA. V lost 1 base to trimming and J lost 5 bases, with 15 bases between them. The CDR3 runs 15 residues. The CDR3 DNA sequence: TGTGCCAGCAGCTTAGAGCGCCAGATCGGGAACGAGCAGTACTTC. Translated: CASSLERQIGNEQYF.

This rearrangement joins TRBV19 to TRBJ2-5; TRBD2 matches at 7 bases. The CDR3 spans 15 residues. Looked up from germline, CDR1 is LNHDA and CDR2 is SQIVND (reference sequence). Trimming removed 6 bases from V and 9 bases from J; junction bases left unmatched: 16. CDR3 in amino acids: CASSDRAGRVGAQYF. Written as DNA, the CDR3 is TGTGCCAGTAGCGACCGAGCGGGACGGGTAGGGGCCCAGTACTTC.

This clone has only a few counts. The chain couples TRBV19 to TRBJ2-3; 8 bases fit TRBD1. This CDR3 has 15 amino acids. The trim removed 9 bases at V and 3 bases at J, leaving 11 bases unmatched. Germline V lookup: CDR1 LNHDA, CDR2 SQIVND (reference sequence). CDR3 protein: CASRGQGGNTDTQYF. In DNA, the CDR3 is TGTGCCAGCCGAGGACAGGGCGGGAATACAGATACGCAGTATTTT.

This clone was observed a few times. The chain links TRBV6-6 to TRBJ2-7, with D possibly being TRBD2 (6 bases). CDR1 is MNHNY and CDR2 is SVGAGI in the germline V gene (reference sequence). Trimming pared 2 bases from V and 5 bases from J, leaving 16 bases between. There are 15 residues in the CDR3. The CDR3 protein is CASSYGGSVVDEQYV. DNA of the CDR3: TGTGCCAGCAGTTACGGGGGGTCTGTTGTGGACGAGCAGTACGTC.

This chain links TRBV29-1 with TRBJ1-5, with 10 bases fitting TRBD1. This CDR3 region has 13 residues. In germline, CDR1 is SQVTM, CDR2 ANQGSEA. Germline trimming cut 5 bases from V and 6 bases from J; bases unmatched to any gene: 4. The CDR3, as DNA: TGCAGCGTTCGGGACAGGGGAAGTCAGCCCCAGCATTTT. Amino acid sequence: CSVRDRGSQPQHF. Drawing the rest from reference TRBV29-1 and TRBJ1-5, the complete variable domain is SAVISQKPSRDICQRGTSLTIQCQVDSQVTMMFWYRQQPGQSLTLIATANQGSEATYESGFVIDKFPISRPNLTFSTLTVSNMSPEDSSIYLCSVRDRGSQPQHFGDGTRLSIL.

In this sample, this clone turned up a few times. The chain couples TRBV29-1 to TRBJ2-1, with 8 nucleotides matching TRBD1. Per germline, CDR1 SQVTM and CDR2 ANQGSEA. There are 14 residues in the CDR3. Trimming cost V 7 bases and J 6 bases; bases outside gene matches: 11. For the CDR3, the DNA is TGCAGCGCTTCCGGGACAGGTACTGTCAATGAGCAGTTCTTC. Amino acids: CSASGTGTVNEQFF.

This clone showed up many times. The chain couples TRBV4-3 to TRBJ2-1; 10 bases match TRBD2. The CDR3 contains 14 residues. The ends lost 6 bases at V and 9 bases at J; junction bases unmatched: 8. CDR1 and CDR2 from the germline V gene are LGHNA and YSLEER. The CDR3 is CASRPAGGPGEQFF. The CDR3 coding sequence is TGCGCCAGCAGGCCAGCGGGAGGGCCGGGTGAGCAGTTCTTC.

The chain carries TRBV7-2 and TRBJ2-1, with a weak D call TRBD2 (6 bases). The V gene lost 1 base and the J gene lost 1 base, with 11 bases spanning the gap. CDR1 and CDR2 from the germline V gene are SGHTA and FQGNSA. The CDR3 totals 16 residues. DNA for the CDR3: TGTGCCAGCAGCTTAGGCCGCGGGGCATCCTACAATGAGCAGTTCTTC. Its translation: CASSLGRGASYNEQFF.

A few counts support this clone. The V call is TRBV9, the J call TRBJ2-3; D gene unclear. V was trimmed by 3 bases and J by 4 bases, leaving 12 bases between them. Germline V lookup: CDR1 SGDLS, CDR2 YYNGEE. This CDR3 is 14 amino acids long. CDR3 sequence: CASSEPIGADTQYF. CDR3 sequence (DNA): TGTGCCAGCAGCGAACCAATAGGAGCAGATACGCAGTATTTT.

V gene TRBV14 combines with J gene TRBJ2-2; TRBD2 is a possible D gene (6 bases). The CDR3 is 15 amino acids. Germline assignment: CDR1 SGHDN and CDR2 FVKESK. Trimming took 6 bases from V and 0 from J, leaving 11 bases between them. CDR3 nucleotide sequence: TGTGCCAGCAGGCGAGGAGGGACGAACACCGGGGAGCTGTTTTTT. Protein product: CASRRGGTNTGELFF.

In its sample, this clone was seen a few times. The rearrangement uses TRBV28 and TRBJ1-5; D call uncertain. The CDR3 runs to 15 residues. Germline V CDR1 and CDR2: MDHEN, SYDVKM. V lost 2 bases and J 1 base, leaving 9 bases between the germline ends. The CDR3: CASSLGRGSNQPQHF. CDR3 sequence (DNA): TGTGCCAGCAGTTTAGGCAGAGGGAGCAATCAGCCCCAGCATTTT.